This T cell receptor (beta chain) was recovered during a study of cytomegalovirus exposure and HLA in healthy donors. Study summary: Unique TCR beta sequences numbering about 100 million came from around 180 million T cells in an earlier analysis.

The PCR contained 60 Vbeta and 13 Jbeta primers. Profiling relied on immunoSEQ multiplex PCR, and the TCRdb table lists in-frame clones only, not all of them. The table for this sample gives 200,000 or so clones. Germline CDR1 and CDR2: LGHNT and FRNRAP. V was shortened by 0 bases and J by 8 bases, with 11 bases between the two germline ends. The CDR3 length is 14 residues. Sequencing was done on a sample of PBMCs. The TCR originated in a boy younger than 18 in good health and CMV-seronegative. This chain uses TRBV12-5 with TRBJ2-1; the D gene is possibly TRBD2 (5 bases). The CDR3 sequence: CASGLVLGFDEQFF. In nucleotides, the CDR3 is TGTGCTAGTGGTTTGGTACTAGGTTTCGATGAGCAGTTCTTC.